The 9 T cell receptor beta chains reported below all come from one sample, sequenced in a study of molecular identifiers for immune sequencing clone quantification. TCRdb processed the PCR reads anew with MiXCR; each CDR3 protein has one entry. The sample lists a few hundred thousand distinct CDR3 sequences, around 23% occurring once. Material: naive CD8+ T cells from blood, with Jurkat cell RNA spiked in. Subset given: FACS-sorted CD8+CD4-CCR7+CD45RA+ naive T cells. The receptor set was obtained from a human donor in good health. Some libraries in this study had Jurkat cell RNA spiked in.

This clonotype turned up a few times. The chain has TRBV9 and TRBJ2-5; tentatively, D is TRBD1 (6 bases). The CDR3 runs 13 residues. Trimming removed 3 bases from V and 5 bases from J, with 11 bases in between. Germline CDR1 is SGDLS and CDR2 is YYNGEE. CDR3 loop: CASSDRALETQYF. The CDR3 DNA sequence: TGTGCCAGCAGCGACAGGGCTCTGGAGACCCAGTACTTC.

This clonotype was seen ten or more times. The chain combines TRBV10-2 with TRBJ2-3; no reliable D call. Germline-derived CDR1 and CDR2 are WSHSY and SAAADI. Deletions cut 2 bases from V and 2 bases from J, with 5 bases between. This CDR3 is built from 13 residues. The DNA for the CDR3 is TGCGCCAGCAGTGAGACGCCCACAGATACGCAGTATTTT. This sequence encodes CASSETPTDTQYF.

A word on this clonotype: The junction shows a germline mismatch at one end, possibly a read error. V is TRBV6-2 or TRBV6-3 and J is TRBJ2-5; the D is unclear. The CDR3 is made up of 15 amino acids. Germline-derived CDR1 and CDR2 are MNHEY and SVGEGT. CDR3 protein: CARSCSGLGQATQYF. The CDR3 region has the DNA TGTGCCCGCAGTTGTTCTGGGCTGGGCCAAGCGACCCAGTACTTC.

This sequence joins TRBV6-2 or TRBV6-3 and TRBJ1-1; 9 positions agree with TRBD1. Germline assignment: CDR1 MNHEY and CDR2 SVGEGT. The J segment lost 5 bases and the V segment lost 6 bases, leaving 7 bases of the junction unmatched. This CDR3 is built from 14 residues. CDR3 bases: TGTGCCAGCAGAGGACAGGGGCTCCTAACTGAAGCTTTCTTT. Protein: CASRGQGLLTEAFF.

This clonotype was detected many times. The chain combines TRBV6-5 with TRBJ1-5; unclear D gene. The V end was cut by 0 bases, the J end by 9 bases, with 9 bases between. CDR3 size: 13 residues. The germline V gene has CDR1 MNHEY and CDR2 SVGAGI. CDR3 protein: CASSYSPAAPQHF. In nucleotides, the CDR3 is TGTGCCAGCAGTTACTCACCCGCCGCGCCCCAGCATTTT.

This clonotype has a count of ten or more. The chain's CDR3 is CASSPLQDSADTQYF. Here the CDR3 DNA reads TGTGCCAGCTCACCACTTCAGGACAGTGCCGATACGCAGTATTTT. This chain connects TRBV18 to TRBJ2-3; D is possibly TRBD1 (6 bases). The CDR3 length is 15 residues. The ends were cut back, 1 base at V and 6 bases at J, with 14 bases in the middle. Germline V gene sequence: CDR1 KGHSH, CDR2 LQKENI.

The chain links TRBV11-3 to TRBJ2-2; 9 bases are shared with TRBD2. The length of the CDR3 is 18 residues. V was clipped by 0 bases and J by 1 base; unmatched bases: 6. Germline lookup yields CDR1 SGHNT and CDR2 YENEEA. CDR3 nucleotides: TGTGCCAGCAGCTTAGATGTTGGACTAGCGCTGAACACCGGGGAGCTGTTTTTT. Amino acid sequence: CASSLDVGLALNTGELFF.

About this clonotype itself: A junction end diverges from the germline sequence, so it may reflect a read error. J is TRBJ1-5 and V is TRBV4-3; a possible D gene is TRBD1 (5 bases). In germline, CDR1 is LGHNA, CDR2 YSLEER. CDR3 length equals 17 residues. The CDR3 region has the DNA TGCACCAGCAGCCAGGATCACCAAGACAGTAGCAATCAGCCCCAGCATTTT. It yields the protein CTSSQDHQDSSNQPQHF.

Worth noting for this clonotype: With a much larger clone just one base away, this may be a read error. The CDR3 reads CSAAIAGGIYNEQFF. CDR3 nucleotide sequence: TGCAGTGCTGCTATAGCGGGGGGGATTTACAATGAGCAGTTCTTC. The chain carries TRBV20-1 and TRBJ2-1, with 11 bases matching TRBD2. The CDR3 totals 15 residues. Germline-derived CDR1 and CDR2 are DFQATT and SNEGSKA (reference sequence). The trim removed 5 bases at V and 4 bases at J, leaving 7 bases unmatched.